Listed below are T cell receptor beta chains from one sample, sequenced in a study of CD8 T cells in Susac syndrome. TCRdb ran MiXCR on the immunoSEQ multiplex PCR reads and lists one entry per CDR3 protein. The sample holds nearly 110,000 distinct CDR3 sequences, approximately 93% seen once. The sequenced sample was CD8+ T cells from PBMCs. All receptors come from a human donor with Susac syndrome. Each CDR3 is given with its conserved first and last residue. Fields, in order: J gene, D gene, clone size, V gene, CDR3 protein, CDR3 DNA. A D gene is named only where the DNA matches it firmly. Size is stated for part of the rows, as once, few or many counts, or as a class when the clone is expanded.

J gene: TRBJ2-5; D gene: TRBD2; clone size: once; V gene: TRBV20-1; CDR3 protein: CSARDRTSGTQETQYF; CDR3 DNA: TGCAGTGCTAGAGATCGGACTAGCGGGACGCAAGAGACCCAGTACTTC
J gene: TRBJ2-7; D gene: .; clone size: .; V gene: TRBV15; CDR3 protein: CATRLDSSYEQYF; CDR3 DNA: TGTGCCACCCGTTTGGACAGCTCCTACGAGCAGTACTTC
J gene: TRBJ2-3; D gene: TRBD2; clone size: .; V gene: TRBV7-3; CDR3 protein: CASSPTGGAQDTQYF; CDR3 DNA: TGTGCCAGCAGCCCCACCGGGGGGGCTCAAGATACGCAGTATTTT
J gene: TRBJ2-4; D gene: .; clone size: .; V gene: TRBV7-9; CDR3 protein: CASSLYSQNRQYF; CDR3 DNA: TGTGCCAGCAGCTTGTATAGCCAAAACCGTCAGTACTTC
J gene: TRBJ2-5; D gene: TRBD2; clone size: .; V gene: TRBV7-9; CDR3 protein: CASSATSGGDQETQYF; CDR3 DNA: TGTGCCAGCAGCGCGACTAGCGGGGGAGACCAAGAGACCCAGTACTTC
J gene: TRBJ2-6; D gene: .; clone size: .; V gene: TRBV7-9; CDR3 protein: CASTRGESGANVLTF; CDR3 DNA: TGTGCCAGCACACGAGGGGAGTCTGGGGCCAACGTCCTGACTTTC
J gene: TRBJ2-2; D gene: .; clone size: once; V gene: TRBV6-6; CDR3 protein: CASSPLGDEELFF; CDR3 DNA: TGTGCCAGCAGTCCACTGGGAGACGAGGAGCTGTTTTTT
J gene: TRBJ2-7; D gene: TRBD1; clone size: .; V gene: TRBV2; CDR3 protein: CATDRGSEQYF; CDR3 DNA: TGTGCCACCGACAGGGGGAGTGAGCAGTACTTC
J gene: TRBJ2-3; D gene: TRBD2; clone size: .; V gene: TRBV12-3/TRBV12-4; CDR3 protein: CASSSTSGGLTDTQYF; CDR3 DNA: TGTGCCAGCAGCTCGACTAGCGGGGGCCTCACAGATACGCAGTATTTT
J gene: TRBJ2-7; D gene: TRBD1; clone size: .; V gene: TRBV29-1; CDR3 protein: CSTSRQGLLSYEQYF; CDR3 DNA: TGCAGCACTTCCCGACAGGGCCTCCTCTCCTACGAGCAGTACTTC
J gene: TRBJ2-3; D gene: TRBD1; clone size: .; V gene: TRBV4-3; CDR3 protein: CASSQEDRGHTDTQYF; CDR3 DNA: TGCGCCAGCAGCCAGGAGGACAGGGGACACACAGATACGCAGTATTTT
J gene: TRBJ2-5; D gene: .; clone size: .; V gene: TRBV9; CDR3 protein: CASSVVGGAETQYF; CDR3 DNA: TGTGCCAGCAGCGTAGTCGGCGGGGCTGAGACCCAGTACTTC
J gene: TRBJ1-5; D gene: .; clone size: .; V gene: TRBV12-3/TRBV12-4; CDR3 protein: CASSLGGAGRQPQHF; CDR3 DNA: TGTGCCAGCAGTTTAGGGGGCGCGGGGAGACAGCCCCAGCATTTT
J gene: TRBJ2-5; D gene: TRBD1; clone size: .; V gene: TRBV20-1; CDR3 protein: CSARDWGTEQETQYF; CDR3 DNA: TGCAGTGCTAGGGACTGGGGGACAGAACAAGAGACCCAGTACTTC
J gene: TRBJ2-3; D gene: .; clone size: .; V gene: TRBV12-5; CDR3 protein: CASGINRDPRADTQYF; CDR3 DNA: TGTGCTAGTGGGATTAACCGGGACCCTAGGGCAGATACGCAGTATTTT
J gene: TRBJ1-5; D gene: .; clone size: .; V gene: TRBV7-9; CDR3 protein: CASSLDGQPQHF; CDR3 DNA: TGTGCCAGCAGCTTAGATGGGCAGCCCCAGCATTTT
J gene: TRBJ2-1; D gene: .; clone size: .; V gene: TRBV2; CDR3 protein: CACNTGLEQFF; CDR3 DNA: TGTGCCTGTAATACAGGTCTTGAGCAGTTCTTC
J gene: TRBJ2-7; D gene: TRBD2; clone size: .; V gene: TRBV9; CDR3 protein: CASSDGTSTEQYF; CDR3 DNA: TGTGCCAGCAGCGATGGGACTAGTACCGAGCAGTACTTC
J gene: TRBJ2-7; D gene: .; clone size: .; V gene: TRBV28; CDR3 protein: CASRTDSSYEQYF; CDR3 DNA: TGTGCCAGCAGGACCGATAGCTCCTACGAGCAGTACTTC
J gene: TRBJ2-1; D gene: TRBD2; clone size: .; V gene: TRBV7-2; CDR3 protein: CASSIWTSGGPGNEQFF; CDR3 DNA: TGTGCCAGCAGCATCTGGACTAGCGGGGGGCCCGGGAATGAGCAGTTCTTC
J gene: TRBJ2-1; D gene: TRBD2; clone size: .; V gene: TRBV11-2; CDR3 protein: CASSQRASGGDEQFF; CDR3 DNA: TGTGCCAGCAGCCAACGGGCTAGCGGGGGGGATGAGCAGTTCTTC
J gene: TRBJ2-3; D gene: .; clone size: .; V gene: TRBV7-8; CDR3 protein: CASRPGGDTQYF; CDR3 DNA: TGTGCCAGCAGGCCAGGGGGGGATACGCAGTATTTT
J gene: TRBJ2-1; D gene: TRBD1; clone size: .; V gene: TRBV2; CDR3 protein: CASSGGQGVYNEQFF; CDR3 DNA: TGTGCCAGCAGTGGGGGACAGGGGGTGTACAATGAGCAGTTCTTC
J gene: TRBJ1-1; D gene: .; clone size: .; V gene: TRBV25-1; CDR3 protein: CASSDMTAAGAFF; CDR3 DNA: TGTGCCAGCAGTGATATGACCGCCGCGGGAGCTTTCTTT
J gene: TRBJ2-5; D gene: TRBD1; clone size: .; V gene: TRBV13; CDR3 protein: CASSSRSDREEETQYF; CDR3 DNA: TGTGCCAGCAGCTCTAGGTCGGACAGGGAAGAAGAGACCCAGTACTTC
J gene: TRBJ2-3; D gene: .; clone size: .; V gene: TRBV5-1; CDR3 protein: CASSLESTTDTQYF; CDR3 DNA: TGCGCCAGCAGCTTGGAGTCAACCACAGATACGCAGTATTTT
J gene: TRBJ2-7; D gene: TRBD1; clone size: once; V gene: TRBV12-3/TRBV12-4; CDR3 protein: CASSSPGQPYEQYF; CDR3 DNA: TGTGCCAGCAGTTCTCCGGGACAGCCTTACGAGCAGTACTTC
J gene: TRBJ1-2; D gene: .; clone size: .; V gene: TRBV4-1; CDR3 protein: CASSQDAPSGYTF; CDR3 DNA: TGCGCCAGCAGCCAAGATGCACCGAGTGGCTACACCTTC
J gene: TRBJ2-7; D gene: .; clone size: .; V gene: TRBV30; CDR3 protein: CAWSVRGGETYEQYF; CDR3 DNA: TGTGCCTGGAGTGTACGAGGGGGGGAGACCTACGAGCAGTACTTC